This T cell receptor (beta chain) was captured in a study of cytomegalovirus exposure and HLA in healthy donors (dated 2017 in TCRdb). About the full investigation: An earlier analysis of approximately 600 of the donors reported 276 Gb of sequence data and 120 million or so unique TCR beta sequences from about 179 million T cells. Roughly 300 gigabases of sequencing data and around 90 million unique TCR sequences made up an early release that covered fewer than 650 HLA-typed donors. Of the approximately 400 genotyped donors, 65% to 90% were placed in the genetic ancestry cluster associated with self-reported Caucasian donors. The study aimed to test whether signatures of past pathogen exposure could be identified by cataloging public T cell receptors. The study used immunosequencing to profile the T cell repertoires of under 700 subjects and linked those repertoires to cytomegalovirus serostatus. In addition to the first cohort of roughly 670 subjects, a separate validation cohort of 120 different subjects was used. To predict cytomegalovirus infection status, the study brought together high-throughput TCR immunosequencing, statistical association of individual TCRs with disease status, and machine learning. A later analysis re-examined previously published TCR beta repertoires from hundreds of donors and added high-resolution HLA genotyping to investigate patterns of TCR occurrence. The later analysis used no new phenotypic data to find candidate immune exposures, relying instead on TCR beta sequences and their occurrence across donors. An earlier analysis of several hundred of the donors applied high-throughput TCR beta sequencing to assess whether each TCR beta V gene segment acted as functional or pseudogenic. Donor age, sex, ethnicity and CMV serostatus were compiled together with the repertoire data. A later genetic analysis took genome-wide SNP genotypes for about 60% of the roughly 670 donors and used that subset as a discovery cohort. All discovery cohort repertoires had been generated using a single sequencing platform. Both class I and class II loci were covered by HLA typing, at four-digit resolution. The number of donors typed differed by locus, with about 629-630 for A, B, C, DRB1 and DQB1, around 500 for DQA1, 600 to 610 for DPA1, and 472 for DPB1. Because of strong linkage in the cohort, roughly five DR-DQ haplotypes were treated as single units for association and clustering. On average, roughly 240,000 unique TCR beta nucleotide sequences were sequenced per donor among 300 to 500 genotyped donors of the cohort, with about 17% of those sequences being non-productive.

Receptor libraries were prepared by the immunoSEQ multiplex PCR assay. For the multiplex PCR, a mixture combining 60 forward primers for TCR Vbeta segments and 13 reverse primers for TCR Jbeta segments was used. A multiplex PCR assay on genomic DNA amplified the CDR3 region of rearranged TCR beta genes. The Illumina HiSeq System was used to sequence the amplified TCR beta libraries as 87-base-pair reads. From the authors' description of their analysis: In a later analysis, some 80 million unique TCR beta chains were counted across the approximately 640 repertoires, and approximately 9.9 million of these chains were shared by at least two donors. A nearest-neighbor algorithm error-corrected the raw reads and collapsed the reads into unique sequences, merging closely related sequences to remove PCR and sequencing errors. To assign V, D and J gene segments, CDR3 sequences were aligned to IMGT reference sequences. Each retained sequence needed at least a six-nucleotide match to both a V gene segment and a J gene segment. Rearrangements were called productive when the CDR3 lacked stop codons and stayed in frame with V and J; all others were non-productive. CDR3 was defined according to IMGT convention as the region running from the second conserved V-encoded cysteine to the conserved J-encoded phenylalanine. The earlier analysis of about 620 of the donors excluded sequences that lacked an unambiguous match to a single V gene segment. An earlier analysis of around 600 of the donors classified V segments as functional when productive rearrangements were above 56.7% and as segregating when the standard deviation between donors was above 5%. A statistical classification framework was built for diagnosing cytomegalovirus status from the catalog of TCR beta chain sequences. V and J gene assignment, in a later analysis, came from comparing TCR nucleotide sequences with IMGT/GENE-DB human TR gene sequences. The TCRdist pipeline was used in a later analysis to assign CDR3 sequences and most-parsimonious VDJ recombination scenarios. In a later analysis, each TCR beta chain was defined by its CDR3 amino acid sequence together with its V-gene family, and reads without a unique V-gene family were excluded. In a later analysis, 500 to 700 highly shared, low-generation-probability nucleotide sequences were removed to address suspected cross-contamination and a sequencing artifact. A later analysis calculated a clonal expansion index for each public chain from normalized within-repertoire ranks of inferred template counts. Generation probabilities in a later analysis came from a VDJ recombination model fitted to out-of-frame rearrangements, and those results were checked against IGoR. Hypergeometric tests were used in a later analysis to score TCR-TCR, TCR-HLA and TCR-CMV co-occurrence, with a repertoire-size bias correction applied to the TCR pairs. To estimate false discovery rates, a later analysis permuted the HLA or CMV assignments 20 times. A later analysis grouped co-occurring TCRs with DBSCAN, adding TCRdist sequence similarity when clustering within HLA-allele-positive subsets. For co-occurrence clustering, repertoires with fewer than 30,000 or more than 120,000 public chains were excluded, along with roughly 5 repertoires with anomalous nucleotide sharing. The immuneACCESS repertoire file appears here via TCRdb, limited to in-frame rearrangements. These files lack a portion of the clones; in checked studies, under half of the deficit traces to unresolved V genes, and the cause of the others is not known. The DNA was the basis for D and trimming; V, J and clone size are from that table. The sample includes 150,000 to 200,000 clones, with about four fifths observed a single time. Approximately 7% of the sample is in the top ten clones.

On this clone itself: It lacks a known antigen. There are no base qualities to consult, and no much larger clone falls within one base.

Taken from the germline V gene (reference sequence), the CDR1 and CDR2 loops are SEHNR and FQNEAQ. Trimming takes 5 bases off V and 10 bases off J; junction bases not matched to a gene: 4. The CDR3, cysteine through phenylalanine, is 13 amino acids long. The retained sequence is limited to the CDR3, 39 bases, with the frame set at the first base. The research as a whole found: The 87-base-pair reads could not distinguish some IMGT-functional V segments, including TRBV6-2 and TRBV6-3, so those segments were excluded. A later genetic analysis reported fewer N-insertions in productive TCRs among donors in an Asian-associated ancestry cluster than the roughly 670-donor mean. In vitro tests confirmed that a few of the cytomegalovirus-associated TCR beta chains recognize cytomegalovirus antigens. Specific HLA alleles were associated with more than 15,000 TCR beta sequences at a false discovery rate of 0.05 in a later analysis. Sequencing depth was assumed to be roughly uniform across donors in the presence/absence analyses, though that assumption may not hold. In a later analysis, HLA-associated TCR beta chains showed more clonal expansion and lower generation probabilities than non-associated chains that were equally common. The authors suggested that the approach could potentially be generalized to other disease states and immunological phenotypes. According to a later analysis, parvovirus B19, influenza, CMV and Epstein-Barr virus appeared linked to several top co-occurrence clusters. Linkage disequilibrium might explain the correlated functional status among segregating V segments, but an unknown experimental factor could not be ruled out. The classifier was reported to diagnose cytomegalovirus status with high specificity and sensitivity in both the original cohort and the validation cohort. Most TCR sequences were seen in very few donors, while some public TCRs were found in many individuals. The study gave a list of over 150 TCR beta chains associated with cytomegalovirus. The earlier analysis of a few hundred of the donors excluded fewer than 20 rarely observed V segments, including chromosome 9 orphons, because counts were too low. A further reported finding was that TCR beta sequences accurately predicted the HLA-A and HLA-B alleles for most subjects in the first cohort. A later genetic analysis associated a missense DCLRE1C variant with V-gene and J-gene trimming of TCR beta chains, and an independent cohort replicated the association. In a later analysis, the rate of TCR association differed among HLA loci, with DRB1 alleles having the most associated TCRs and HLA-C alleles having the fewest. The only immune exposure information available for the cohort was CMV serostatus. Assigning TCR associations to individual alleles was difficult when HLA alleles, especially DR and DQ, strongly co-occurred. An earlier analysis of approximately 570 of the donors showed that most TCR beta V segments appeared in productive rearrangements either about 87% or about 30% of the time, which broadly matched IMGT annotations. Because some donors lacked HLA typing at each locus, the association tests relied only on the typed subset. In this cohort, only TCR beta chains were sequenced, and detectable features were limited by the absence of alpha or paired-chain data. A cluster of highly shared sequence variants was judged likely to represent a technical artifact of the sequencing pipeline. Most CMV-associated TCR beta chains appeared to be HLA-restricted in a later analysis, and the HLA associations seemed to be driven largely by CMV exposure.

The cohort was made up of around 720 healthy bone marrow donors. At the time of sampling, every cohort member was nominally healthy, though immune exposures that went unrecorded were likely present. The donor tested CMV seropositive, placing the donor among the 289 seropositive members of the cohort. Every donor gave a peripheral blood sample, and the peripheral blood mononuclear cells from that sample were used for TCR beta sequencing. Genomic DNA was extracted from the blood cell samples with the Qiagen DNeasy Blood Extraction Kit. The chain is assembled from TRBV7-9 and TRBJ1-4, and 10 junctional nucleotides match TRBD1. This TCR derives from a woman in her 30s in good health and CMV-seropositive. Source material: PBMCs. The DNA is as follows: TGTGCCAGCAGCCCGAGGACAGGGGGAAAACTGTTTTTT. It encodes CASSPRTGGKLFF.